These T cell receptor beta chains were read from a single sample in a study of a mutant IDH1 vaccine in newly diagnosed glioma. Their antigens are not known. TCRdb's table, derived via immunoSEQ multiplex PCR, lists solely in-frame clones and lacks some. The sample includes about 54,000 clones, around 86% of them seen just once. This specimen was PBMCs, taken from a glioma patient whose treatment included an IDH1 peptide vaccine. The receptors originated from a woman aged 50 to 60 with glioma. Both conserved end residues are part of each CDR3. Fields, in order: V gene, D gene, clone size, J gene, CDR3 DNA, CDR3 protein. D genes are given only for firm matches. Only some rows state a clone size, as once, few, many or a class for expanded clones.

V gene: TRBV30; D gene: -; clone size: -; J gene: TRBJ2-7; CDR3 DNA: TGTGCCTGGACCGGACGTACGTCCTACGAGCAGTACTTC; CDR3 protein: CAWTGRTSYEQYF
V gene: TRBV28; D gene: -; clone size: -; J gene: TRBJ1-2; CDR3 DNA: TGTGCCAGCAGTTTCCACAGGGAGTCTAACTATGGCTACACCTTC; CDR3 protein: CASSFHRESNYGYTF
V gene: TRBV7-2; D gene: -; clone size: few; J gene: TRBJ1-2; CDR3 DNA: TGTGCCAGCAGCTTAGGTGGGGGGCTGGTCTATGGCTACACCTTC; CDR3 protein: CASSLGGGLVYGYTF
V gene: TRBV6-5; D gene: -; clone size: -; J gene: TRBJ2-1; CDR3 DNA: TGTGCCAGCCTCAATACCTACAATGAGCAGTTCTTC; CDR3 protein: CASLNTYNEQFF
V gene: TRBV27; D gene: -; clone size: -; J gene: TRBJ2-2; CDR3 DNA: TGTGCCAGCAGTTTACGCATCGGGGAGCTGTTTTTT; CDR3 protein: CASSLRIGELFF
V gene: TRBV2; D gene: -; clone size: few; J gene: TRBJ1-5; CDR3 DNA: TGTGCCAGCAGCCAACAGGGAAGCAATCAGCCCCAGCATTTT; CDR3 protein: CASSQQGSNQPQHF
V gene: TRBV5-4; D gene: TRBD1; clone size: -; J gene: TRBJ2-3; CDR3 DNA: TGTGCCAGCAGCTTGGGGAACAGGGGGTTGGCAGATACGCAGTATTTT; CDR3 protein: CASSLGNRGLADTQYF
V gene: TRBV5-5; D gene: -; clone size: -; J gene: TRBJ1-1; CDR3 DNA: TGTGCCAGCAGCTTGGTTAGGGGCACTGAAGCTTTCTTT; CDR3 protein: CASSLVRGTEAFF
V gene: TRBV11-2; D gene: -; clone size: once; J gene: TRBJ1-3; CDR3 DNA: TGTGCCAGCAGCTTAGCGGACGGACTGGTCTCTGGAAACACCATATATTTT; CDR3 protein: CASSLADGLVSGNTIYF
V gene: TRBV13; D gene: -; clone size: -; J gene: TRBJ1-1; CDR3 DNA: TGTGCCAGCAGCTTAGGGGGGTTTGGGTACACTGAAGCTTTCTTT; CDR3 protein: CASSLGGFGYTEAFF
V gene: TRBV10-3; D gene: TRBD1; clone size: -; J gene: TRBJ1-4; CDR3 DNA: TGTGCCATCAGTGGCGGGACAGCAACTAATGAAAAACTGTTTTTT; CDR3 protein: CAISGGTATNEKLFF
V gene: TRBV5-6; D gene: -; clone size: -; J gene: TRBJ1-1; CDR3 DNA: TGTGCCAGCAGCACCGGGGGAGGAACTGAAGCTTTCTTT; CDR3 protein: CASSTGGGTEAFF
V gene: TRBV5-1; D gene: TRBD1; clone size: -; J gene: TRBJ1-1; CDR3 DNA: TGCGCCAGCAGCTTGGGGGGGGGACAGCTTGAAGCTTTCTTT; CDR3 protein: CASSLGGGQLEAFF
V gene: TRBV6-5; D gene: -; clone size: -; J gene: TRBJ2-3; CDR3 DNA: TGTGCCGGAGGGACGGATACGCAGTATTTT; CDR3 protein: CAGGTDTQYF
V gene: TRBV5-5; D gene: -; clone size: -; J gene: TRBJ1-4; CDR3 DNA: TGTGCCAGCAGACTCACTGAGCAGCTTAATGAAAAACTGTTTTTT; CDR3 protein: CASRLTEQLNEKLFF
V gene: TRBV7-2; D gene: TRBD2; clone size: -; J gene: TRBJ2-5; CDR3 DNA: TGTGCCAGCAGCCCTCGACTAGCAGGGGAGACCCAGTACTTC; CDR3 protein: CASSPRLAGETQYF
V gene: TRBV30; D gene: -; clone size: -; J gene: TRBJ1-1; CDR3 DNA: TGTGCCTGGAGTGAGGGGACACTTCTGACTAGGGAAGCTTTCTTT; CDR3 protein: CAWSEGTLLTREAFF
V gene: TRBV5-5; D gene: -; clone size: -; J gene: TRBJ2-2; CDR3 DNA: TGTGCCAGCAGCTTGGACCCGTACCAGAACACCGGGGAGCTGTTTTTT; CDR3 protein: CASSLDPYQNTGELFF
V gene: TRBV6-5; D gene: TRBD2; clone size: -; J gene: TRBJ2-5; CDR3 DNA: TGTGCCAGCAGTTACATAGCGGGGGGCCAAGAGACCCAGTACTTC; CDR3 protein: CASSYIAGGQETQYF
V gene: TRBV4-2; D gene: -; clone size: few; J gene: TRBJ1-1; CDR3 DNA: TGTGCCAGCAGCCAAGATGGCAGGGATGTGTCGGAAGCTTTCTTT; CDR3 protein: CASSQDGRDVSEAFF
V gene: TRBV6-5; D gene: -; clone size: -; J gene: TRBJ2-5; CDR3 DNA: TGTGCCAGCAGCTCTCAAGAGACCCAGTACTTC; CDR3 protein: CASSSQETQYF
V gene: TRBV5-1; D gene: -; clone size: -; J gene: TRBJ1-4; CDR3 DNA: TGCGCCAGCAGTTACACGATACCCAATGAAAAACTGTTTTTT; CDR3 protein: CASSYTIPNEKLFF
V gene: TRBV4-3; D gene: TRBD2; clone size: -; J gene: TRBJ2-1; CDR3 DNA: TGCGCCAGCAGCCAAGATCCTCAGCGGGGGTCTGGCAATGAGCAGTTCTTC; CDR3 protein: CASSQDPQRGSGNEQFF
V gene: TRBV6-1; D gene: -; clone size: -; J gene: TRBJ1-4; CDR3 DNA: TGTGCCAGCATGTGGGTACAGGGTGAAAAACTGTTTTTT; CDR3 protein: CASMWVQGEKLFF
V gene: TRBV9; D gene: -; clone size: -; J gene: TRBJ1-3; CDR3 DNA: TGTGCCAGCAGCGGGGGGGGGTCTGGAAACACCATATATTTT; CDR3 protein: CASSGGGSGNTIYF
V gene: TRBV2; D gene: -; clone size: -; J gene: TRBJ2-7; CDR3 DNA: TGTGCCAGCAGTGGAGGACGGAATTACTACGAGCAGTACTTC; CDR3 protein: CASSGGRNYYEQYF
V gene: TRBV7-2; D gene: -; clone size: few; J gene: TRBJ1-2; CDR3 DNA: TGTGCCAGCAGCCTACGACAGTGGTCCAACTATGGCTACACCTTC; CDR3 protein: CASSLRQWSNYGYTF
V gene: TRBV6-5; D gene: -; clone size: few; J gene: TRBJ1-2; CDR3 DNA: TGTGCCAGCAGTTACCCGGGTTTCAATGGCTACACCTTC; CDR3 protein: CASSYPGFNGYTF